Sequencing of this T cell receptor beta chain was carried out in a study of T-cell memory formation after mild COVID-19 (dated by TCRdb to the early 2020s). Regarding the study in general: Most TCR sequence clusters were specific to one of the two donors. In a couple of donors, T-cell clones that expanded and contracted after mild COVID-19 were followed by sequencing TCRalpha and TCRbeta repertoires longitudinally. Two young, previously healthy adult volunteers made up the cohort, one male and one female. The paper as a whole reports these results and caveats: Clones that contracted from day 15 to 85 showed balanced CD4/CD8 phenotypes, whereas a second wave of clones that expanded from day 15 to 37 leaned towards CD4+. Some responding clones were detected in pre-infection memory, suggesting pre-existing cross-reactive memory T cells joined the SARS-CoV-2 response. SARS-CoV-2 specificity was not confirmed for the second-wave clones peaking on day 37. The study included only a couple of mild cases, and larger cohorts that include severe cases with pre-infection samples were judged to be necessary. Contracting CD4+ clones were found mainly in CM and EM memory subsets, while CD8+ clones were enriched in EMRA.

Ficoll-Paque density gradient centrifugation was the method used to isolate PBMCs. Sequencing was carried out with an Illumina NovaSeq 6000. Using 5'RACE with constant-segment primers, TCRalpha and TCRbeta cDNA libraries were constructed, with sample barcodes and unique molecular identifiers added in the process. Trizol reagent was used to extract RNA from every sample. Amplification of the libraries took two PCR steps, and the second step added a second sample barcode plus Illumina TruSeq adapters. The libraries were sequenced on an Illumina NovaSeq using 2 x 150 bp paired-end reads. As for the authors' bioinformatics: With migec v1.2.7, reads were demultiplexed and then collapsed into UMI-guided consensus sequences. With mixcr v2.1.11, UMI consensuses were aligned to TRA and TRB V and J templates and assembled into clonotypes. A clonotype was counted as expanded or contracted only when both edgeR and NoisET called the clonotype significant, with the noise models trained on biological replicates. edgeR calls used a false discovery rate-adjusted p below 0.01 and a log2 fold-change threshold of 1. PCA with hierarchical clustering of max-normalized trajectories of the 1000 most abundant clonotypes was used as exploratory dynamics analysis. Separately sequenced CD4+ and CD8+ repertoires were used to assign a CD4 or CD8 phenotype to each responding clone. In-frame beta chains were kept once TCRdb had trimmed the public reads at Q25 with fastp and called clones with MiXCR. Entries are consolidated by CDR3 protein sequence, retaining the most common genes and DNA. What appears here as the V and J calls and clone size reflects TCRdb's work, not the paper's. The sample table holds about 110,000 distinct CDR3 sequences, of which roughly a sixth were seen once. The biggest ten clones account for roughly 5.5% of the sample.

The CDR3 runs 15 residues from the cysteine to the phenylalanine. Solely the CDR3 DNA is kept, with 45 bases framed from the first base. Trimming accounts for 6 bases at V and 7 bases at J, while the number of junction bases matched to no gene is 9. The germline V gene sets CDR1 to MNHEY and CDR2 to SVGAGI. This clonotype was observed a handful of times. Its antigen specificity is not known. One base away there is no much larger clone; base qualities are not given. Material: PBMCs or a T cell subset sorted from them (not recorded which). The clonotype originates from a man aged 18 to 29 who had mild COVID-19 (a few samples of this study predate the infection). The sample titles of this study are shuffled in the database, so cell type and time point are left out; the donor was told from shared clones. The chain is encoded by TRBV6-5 joined to TRBJ2-6; TRBD1 agrees with 7 junctional bases. The nucleotides are TGTGCCAGCAGACGACAGGGTGGAAGAGCCAACGTCCTGACTTTC. This yields the protein CASRRQGGRANVLTF.